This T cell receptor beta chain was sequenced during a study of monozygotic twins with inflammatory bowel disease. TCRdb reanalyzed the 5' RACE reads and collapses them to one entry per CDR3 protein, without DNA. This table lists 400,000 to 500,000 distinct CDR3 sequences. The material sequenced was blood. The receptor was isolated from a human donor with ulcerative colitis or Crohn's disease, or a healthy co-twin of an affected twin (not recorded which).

The CDR3: CASSLVGPETQYF. The chain carries TRBV5-6 and TRBJ2-5; lacking DNA, the TRBD2 call made by TCRdb goes unchecked. Germline loops: CDR1 SGHDT, CDR2 YYEEEE. The CDR3 spans 13 residues. The full variable domain, its missing parts supplied by reference TRBV5-6 and TRBJ2-5, is DAGVTQSPTHLIKTRGQQVTLRCSPKSGHDTVSWYQQALGQGPQFIFQYYEEEERQRGNFPDRFSGHQFPNYSSELNVNALLLGDSALYLCASSLVGPETQYFGPGTRLLVL.